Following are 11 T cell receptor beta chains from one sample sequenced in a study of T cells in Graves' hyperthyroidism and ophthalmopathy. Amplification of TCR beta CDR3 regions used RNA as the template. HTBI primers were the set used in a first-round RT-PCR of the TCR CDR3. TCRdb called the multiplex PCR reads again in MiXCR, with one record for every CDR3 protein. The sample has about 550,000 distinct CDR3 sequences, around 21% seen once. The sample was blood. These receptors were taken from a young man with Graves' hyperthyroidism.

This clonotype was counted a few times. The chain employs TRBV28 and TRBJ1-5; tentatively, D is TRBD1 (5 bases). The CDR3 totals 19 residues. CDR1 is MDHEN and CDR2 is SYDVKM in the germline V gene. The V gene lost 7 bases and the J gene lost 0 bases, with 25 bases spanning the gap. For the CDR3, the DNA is TGTGCCAGCACGCCTCCCTTTTTACAGGTTACCTATAGCAATCAGCCCCAGCATTTT. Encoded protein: CASTPPFLQVTYSNQPQHF. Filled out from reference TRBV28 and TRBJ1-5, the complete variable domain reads DVKVTQSSRYLVKRTGEKVFLECVQDMDHENMFWYRQDPGLGLRLIYFSYDVKMKEKGDIPEGYSVSREKKERFSLILESASTNQTSMYLCASTPPFLQVTYSNQPQHFGDGTRLSIL.

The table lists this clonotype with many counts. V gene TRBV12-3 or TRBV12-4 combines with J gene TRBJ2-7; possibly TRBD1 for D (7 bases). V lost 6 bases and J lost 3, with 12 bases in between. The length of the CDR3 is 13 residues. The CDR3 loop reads CASSAGQFYEQYF. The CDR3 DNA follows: TGTGCCAGCAGCGCGGGACAGTTCTACGAGCAGTACTTC.

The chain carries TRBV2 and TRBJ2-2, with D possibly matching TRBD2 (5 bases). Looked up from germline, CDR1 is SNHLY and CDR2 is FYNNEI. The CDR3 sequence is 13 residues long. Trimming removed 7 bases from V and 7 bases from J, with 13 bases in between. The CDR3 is CASKRDEIGELFF. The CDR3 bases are TGTGCCAGCAAGAGGGATGAGATCGGGGAGCTGTTTTTT.

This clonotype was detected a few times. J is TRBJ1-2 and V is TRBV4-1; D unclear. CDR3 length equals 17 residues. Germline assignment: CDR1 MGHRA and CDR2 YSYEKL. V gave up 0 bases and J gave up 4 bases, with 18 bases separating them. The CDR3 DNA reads TGCGCCAGCAGCCAAGAAGTCGTAACAGTAGTCAGCTATGGCTACACCTTC. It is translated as CASSQEVVTVVSYGYTF.

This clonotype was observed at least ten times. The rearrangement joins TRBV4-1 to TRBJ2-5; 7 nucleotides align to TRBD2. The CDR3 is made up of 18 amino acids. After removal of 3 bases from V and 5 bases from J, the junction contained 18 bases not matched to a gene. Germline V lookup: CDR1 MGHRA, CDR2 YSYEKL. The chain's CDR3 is CASSHPVNLAATIETQYF. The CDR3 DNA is TGCGCCAGCAGCCACCCCGTTAACCTAGCGGCGACCATTGAGACCCAGTACTTC.

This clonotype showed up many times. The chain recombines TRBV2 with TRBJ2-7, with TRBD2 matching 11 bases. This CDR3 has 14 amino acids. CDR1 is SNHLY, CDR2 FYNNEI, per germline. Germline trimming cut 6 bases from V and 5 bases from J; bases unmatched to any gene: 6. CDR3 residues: CASSPLAGADEQYF. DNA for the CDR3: TGTGCCAGCAGCCCACTAGCGGGGGCCGACGAGCAGTACTTC.

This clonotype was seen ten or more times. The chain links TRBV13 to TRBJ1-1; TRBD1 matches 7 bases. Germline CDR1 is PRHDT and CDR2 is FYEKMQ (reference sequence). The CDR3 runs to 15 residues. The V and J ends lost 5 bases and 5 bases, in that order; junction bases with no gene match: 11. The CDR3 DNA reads TGTGCCAGCAGCCTTCGACAGGGTGAAAGAACTGAAGCTTTCTTT. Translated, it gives CASSLRQGERTEAFF.

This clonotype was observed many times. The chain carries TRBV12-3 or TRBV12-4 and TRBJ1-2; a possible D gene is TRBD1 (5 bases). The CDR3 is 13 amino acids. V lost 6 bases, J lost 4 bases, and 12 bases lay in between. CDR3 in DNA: TGTGCCAGCAGGCCGGGACGTGCCTATGGCTACACCTTC. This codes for CASRPGRAYGYTF.

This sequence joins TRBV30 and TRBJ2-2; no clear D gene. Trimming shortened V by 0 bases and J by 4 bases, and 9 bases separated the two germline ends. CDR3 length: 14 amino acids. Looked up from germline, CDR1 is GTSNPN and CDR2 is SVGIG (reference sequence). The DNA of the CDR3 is TGTGCCTGGAGTGTACATCTGGCCACCGGGGAGCTGTTTTTT. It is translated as CAWSVHLATGELFF.

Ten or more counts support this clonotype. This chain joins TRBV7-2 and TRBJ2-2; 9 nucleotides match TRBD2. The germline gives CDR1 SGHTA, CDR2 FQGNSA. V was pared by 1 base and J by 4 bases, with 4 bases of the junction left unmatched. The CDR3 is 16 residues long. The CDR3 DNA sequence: TGTGCCAGCAGCTTAGGGCTAGCGGGGTTCACCGGGGAGCTGTTTTTT. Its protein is CASSLGLAGFTGELFF.

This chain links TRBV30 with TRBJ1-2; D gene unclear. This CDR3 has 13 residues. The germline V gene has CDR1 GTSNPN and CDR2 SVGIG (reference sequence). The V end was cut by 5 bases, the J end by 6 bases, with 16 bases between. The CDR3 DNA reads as TGTGCCTGGGGACTTACTATTACGGATGGCTACACCTTC. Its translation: CAWGLTITDGYTF.